The TCR beta chain under discussion was sequenced for a study of monozygotic twins with inflammatory bowel disease. As to this clonotype: Its specificity is unknown.

Study conclusions and caveats: The authors note that differing immunosuppressive treatments may have added variability to patient repertoires.

Germline CDR1 is SGHRS and CDR2 is YFSETQ. The CDR3 loop spans 15 amino acids. There were about 3,500 ng of total RNA used for each TCR library. Amplification used two nested PCRs: 15 to 20 cycles, then approximately 9 cycles, on TCRalpha/TCRbeta cDNA. TCRdb re-called the 5' RACE reads and catalogs CDR3 proteins one per entry, DNA excluded. In all, the sample yields 95,000 to 110,000 distinct CDR3 sequences. The origin of this receptor is a human donor with ulcerative colitis or Crohn's disease, or a healthy co-twin of an affected twin (not recorded which). Sequencing used blood. The J gene is TRBJ2-3, the V gene TRBV5-1; there is no DNA to check the TCRdb D call of TRBD2. The CDR3 sequence is CASSGGAYSTDTQYF.